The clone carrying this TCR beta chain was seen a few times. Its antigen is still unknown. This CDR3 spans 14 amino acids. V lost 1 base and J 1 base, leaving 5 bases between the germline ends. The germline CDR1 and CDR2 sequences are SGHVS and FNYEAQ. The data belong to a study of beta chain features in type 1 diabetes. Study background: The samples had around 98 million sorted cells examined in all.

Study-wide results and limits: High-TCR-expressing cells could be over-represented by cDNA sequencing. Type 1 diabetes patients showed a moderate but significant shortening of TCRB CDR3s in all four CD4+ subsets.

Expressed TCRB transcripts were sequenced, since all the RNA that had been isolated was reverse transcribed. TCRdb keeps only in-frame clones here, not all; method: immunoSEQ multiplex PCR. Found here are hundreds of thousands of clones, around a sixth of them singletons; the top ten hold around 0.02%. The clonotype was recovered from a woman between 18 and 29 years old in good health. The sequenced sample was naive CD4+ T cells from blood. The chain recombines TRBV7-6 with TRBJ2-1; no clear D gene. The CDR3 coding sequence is TGTGCCAGCAGCTTAGACTGGTCCTACAATGAGCAGTTCTTC. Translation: CASSLDWSYNEQFF.